This TCR beta chain was found in a study of T cell repertoires in cytomegalovirus infection. As for this clonotype: Antigen unknown.

The CDR3 loop spans 15 amino acids. V lost 1 base to trimming and J lost 4 bases; unmatched junction nucleotides: 6. CDR1 and CDR2 from the germline V gene are SNHLY and FYNNEI. TCRdb itself ran the reads through MiXCR, one entry per CDR3 protein. The table lists around 570,000 distinct CDR3 sequences, about 39% of them singletons. Overall study results and limits: Pooled public TCR beta family frequency picked out CMV carriers with the relevant HLA.

The sample consisted of cultured PBMCs, taken from culture after CMV antigen stimulation. The gene calls are TRBV2 and TRBJ2-7, with 8 nucleotides matching TRBD2. The receptor comes from a human donor in good health (CMV status not recorded). Some clones in this sample may be carry-over from other donors' samples. CDR3 in amino acids: CASSEGALAAYEQYF. The CDR3 DNA is TGTGCCAGCAGTGAAGGTGCACTAGCGGCGTACGAGCAGTACTTC.